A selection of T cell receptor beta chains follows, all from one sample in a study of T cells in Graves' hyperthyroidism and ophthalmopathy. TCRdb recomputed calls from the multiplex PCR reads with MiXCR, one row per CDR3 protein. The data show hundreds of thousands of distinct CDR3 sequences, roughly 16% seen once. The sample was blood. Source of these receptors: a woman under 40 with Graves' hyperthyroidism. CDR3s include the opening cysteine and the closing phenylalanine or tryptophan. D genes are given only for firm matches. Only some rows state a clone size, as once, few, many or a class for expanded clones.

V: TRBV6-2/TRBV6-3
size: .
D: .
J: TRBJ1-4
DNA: TGTGCCAGTCTCTTTGCAACTAATGAAAAACTGTTTTTT
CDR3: CASLFATNEKLFF

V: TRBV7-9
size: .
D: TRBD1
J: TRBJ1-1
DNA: TGTGCCAGCAGCTTGGGACAGGATTTTACCACTGAAGCTTTCTTT
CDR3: CASSLGQDFTTEAFF

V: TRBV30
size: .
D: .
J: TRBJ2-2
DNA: TGTGCCTGGGCGCGGGGCAACCCCGGGGAGCTGTTTTTT
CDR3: CAWARGNPGELFF

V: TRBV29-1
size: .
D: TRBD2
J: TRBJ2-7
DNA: TGCAGCGTGCGGGGGGCAGCGCCCGAGCAGTACTTC
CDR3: CSVRGAAPEQYF

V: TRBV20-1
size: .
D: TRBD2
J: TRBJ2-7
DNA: TGCAGCCCTCGGCGGGAGGTATACGAGCAGTACTTC
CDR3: CSPRREVYEQYF

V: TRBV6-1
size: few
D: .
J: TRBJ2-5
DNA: TGTGCCAGCAGTGAAGCGCCACAAGAGACCCAGTACTTC
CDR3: CASSEAPQETQYF

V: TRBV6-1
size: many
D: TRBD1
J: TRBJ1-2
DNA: TGTGCCAGCACAATGACAGGGAATTACTATGGCTACACCTTC
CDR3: CASTMTGNYYGYTF

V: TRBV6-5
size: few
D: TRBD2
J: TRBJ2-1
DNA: TGTGCCAGCAGTTACTCTAGTCTAGCGGGAGGGCCAGATGAGCAGTTCTTC
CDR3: CASSYSSLAGGPDEQFF

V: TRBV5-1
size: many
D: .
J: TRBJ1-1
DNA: TGCGCCAGCAGCGCTGAAGCTTTCTTT
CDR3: CASSAEAFF

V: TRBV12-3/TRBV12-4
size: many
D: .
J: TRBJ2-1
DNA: TGTGCCAGCCTCCAAAGGAAGGGTTTGAACTCCTACAATGAGCAGTTCTTC
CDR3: CASLQRKGLNSYNEQFF

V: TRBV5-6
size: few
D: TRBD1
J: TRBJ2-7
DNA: TGTGCCAGCAGCCGGTTGGACAGGGGGCTTCACTACGAGCAGTACTTC
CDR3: CASSRLDRGLHYEQYF

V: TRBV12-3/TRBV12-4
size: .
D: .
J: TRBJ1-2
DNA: TGTGCCAGCAGTCAGACTAACTATGGCTACGCCTTC
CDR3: CASSQTNYGYAF

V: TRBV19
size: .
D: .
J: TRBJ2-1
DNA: TGTGCCAGTAGTATAGATGCAGGAGTTGGGTACAATGAGCAGTTCTTC
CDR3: CASSIDAGVGYNEQFF

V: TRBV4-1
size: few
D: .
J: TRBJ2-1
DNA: TGCGCCAGCAGCCAACAGACTCTTTACAATGAGCAGTTCTTC
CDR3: CASSQQTLYNEQFF

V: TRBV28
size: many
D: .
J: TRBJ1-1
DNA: TGTGCCGGGGGAGACCCCGAGCGCACTGAAGCTTTCTTT
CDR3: CAGGDPERTEAFF

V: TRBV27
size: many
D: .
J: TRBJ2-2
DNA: TGTGCCAGCAGTTTATTCTCTTACGGGACGGCGAAAGTCACCGGGGAGCTGTTTTTT
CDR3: CASSLFSYGTAKVTGELFF

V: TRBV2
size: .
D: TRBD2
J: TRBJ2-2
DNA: TGTGCCAGCAGTCGACTAGCCAACACCGGGGAGCTGTTTTTT
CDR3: CASSRLANTGELFF

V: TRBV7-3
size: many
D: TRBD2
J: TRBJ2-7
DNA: TGTGCCAGCAGCCCCGCGGGGGGTCCCGGGTACGAGCAGTACTTC
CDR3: CASSPAGGPGYEQYF

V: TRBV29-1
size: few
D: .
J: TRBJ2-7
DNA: TGCAGCGTGACTTCCACCTACGAGCAGTACTTC
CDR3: CSVTSTYEQYF

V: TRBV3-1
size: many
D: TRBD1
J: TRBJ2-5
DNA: TGTGCCAGCAGCCACGGGACAGGGGGAGAGACCCAGTACTTC
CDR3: CASSHGTGGETQYF

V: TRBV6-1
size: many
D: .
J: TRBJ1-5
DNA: TGTGCCAGCACCGGGCCAAACGCCAATCAGCCCCAGCATTTT
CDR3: CASTGPNANQPQHF

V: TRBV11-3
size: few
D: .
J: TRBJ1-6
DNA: TGTGCCAGCAGCTTAGATCCGGGGGCACCCCTCCACTTT
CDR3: CASSLDPGAPLHF

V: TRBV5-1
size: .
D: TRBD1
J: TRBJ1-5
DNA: TGCGCCAGCAGCTTGACGACAGGGAATCAGCCCCAGCATTTT
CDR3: CASSLTTGNQPQHF

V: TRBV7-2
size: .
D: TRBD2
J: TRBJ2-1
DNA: TGTGCCAGCTCACCACACGAGAGTAGGGCGCGTCCCCCTAGCGGGGTATACAATGAGCAGTTCTTC
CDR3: CASSPHESRARPPSGVYNEQFF

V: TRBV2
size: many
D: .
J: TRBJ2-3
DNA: TGTGCCAGCATCCCGATGAGGGGTTCAGATACGCAGTATTTT
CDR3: CASIPMRGSDTQYF